A selection of T cell receptor beta chains follows, all from one sample in a study of blood T cell repertoires in COVID-19. The method was immunoSEQ multiplex PCR; TCRdb's version includes in-frame clones alone and lacks a portion of them. The sample holds around 190,000 clones, approximately 84% seen once. Specimen: PBMCs or T cells enriched from blood (not recorded which). All receptors come from a woman in her twenties or thirties who had recovered from COVID-19. Both conserved end residues are part of each CDR3. D genes are given only for firm matches. Only part of the rows carry a size: once, few, many, or a class if the clone is expanded.

clone size	V gene	J gene	D gene	CDR3 protein	CDR3 DNA
.	TRBV6-5	TRBJ2-3	TRBD2	CASSPLAGGPDTQYF	TGTGCCAGCAGCCCGCTAGCGGGGGGGCCAGATACGCAGTATTTT
.	TRBV7-9	TRBJ2-1	.	CASSQNIAGGSLDNEQFF	.
.	TRBV5-6	TRBJ2-6	TRBD1	CASSWWTGTGANVLTF	TGTGCCAGCAGCTGGTGGACAGGGACTGGGGCCAACGTCCTGACTTTC
.	TRBV7-6	TRBJ1-3	TRBD1	CASSRGTAKGDTIYF	TGTGCCAGCAGCAGAGGGACAGCAAAAGGGGACACCATATATTTT
.	TRBV12-5	TRBJ1-1	.	CASGLGAAEAFF	TGTGCTAGTGGTTTGGGGGCAGCTGAAGCTTTCTTT
.	TRBV11-3	TRBJ2-3	.	CASSPGVLAEATDTQYF	TGTGCCAGCAGCCCAGGGGTGCTAGCAGAGGCCACAGATACGCAGTATTTT
.	TRBV11-2	TRBJ1-2	TRBD1	CASSSVGQGGYGYTF	TGTGCCAGCAGCTCCGTCGGACAGGGGGGGTATGGCTACACCTTC
.	TRBV19	TRBJ1-2	TRBD1	CASSTGQGAGYTF	TGTGCCAGTAGTACCGGACAGGGGGCTGGCTACACCTTC
.	TRBV7-9	TRBJ2-3	.	CASSTTSRADTQYF	TGTGCCAGCAGCACGACTAGTAGAGCAGATACGCAGTATTTT
once	TRBV11-2	TRBJ1-1	.	CASSLGGDSEAFF	TGTGCCAGCAGCTTAGGGGGCGACAGTGAAGCTTTCTTT
.	TRBV24-1	TRBJ1-3	.	CATPADTIYF	TGTGCCACCCCGGCGGACACCATATATTTT
.	TRBV2	TRBJ1-3	TRBD1	CASSGQGGNTIYF	TGTGCCAGCAGTGGACAGGGAGGAAACACCATATATTTT
.	TRBV27	TRBJ2-1	.	CASSLGGNEQFF	TGTGCCAGCAGTTTAGGGGGGAATGAGCAGTTCTTC
.	TRBV5-1	TRBJ1-3	TRBD1	CASATGPGNTIYF	TGCGCCAGCGCGACAGGGCCTGGAAACACCATATATTTT
.	TRBV7-3	TRBJ1-2	TRBD1	CASSPTGQVDGYTF	TGTGCCAGCAGCCCCACGGGACAGGTTGATGGCTACACCTTC
.	TRBV5-6	TRBJ1-1	.	CASSLRSVFEAFF	TGTGCCAGCAGCTTGAGGAGTGTATTTGAAGCTTTCTTT
.	TRBV7-9	TRBJ1-5	TRBD1	CASSSTGDSANQPQHF	TGTGCCAGCAGCTCGACAGGGGATTCGGCCAATCAGCCCCAGCATTTT
.	TRBV5-1	TRBJ1-5	.	CASSPDSPLQPQHF	TGCGCCAGCAGCCCGGACAGCCCCCTTCAGCCCCAGCATTTT
.	TRBV19	TRBJ2-5	TRBD1	CASRMLGTGRETQYF	TGTGCCAGCCGGATGTTGGGGACAGGGCGGGAGACCCAGTACTTC
.	TRBV28	TRBJ2-7	TRBD1	CASRGTGTYEQYF	TGTGCCAGCAGGGGGACAGGGACCTACGAGCAGTACTTC
.	TRBV29-1	TRBJ1-1	.	CSVANLNTEAFF	TGCAGCGTGGCCAATTTGAACACTGAAGCTTTCTTT
.	TRBV7-6	TRBJ2-2	TRBD1	CASSSGPRTGMGTGELFF	TGTGCCAGCAGCTCGGGGCCCCGGACAGGCATGGGCACCGGGGAGCTGTTTTTT
.	TRBV28	TRBJ2-1	.	CASSETSGRSNEQFF	TGTGCCAGCAGCGAAACCAGCGGACGGTCCAATGAGCAGTTCTTC
.	TRBV6-5	TRBJ1-1	TRBD1	CASSYSRGQGEAFF	TGTGCCAGCAGTTACTCGAGGGGACAGGGTGAAGCTTTCTTT
.	TRBV7-2	TRBJ2-1	TRBD2	CASSPGLASYNEQFF	TGTGCCAGCAGCCCGGGACTAGCGAGCTACAATGAGCAGTTCTTC
.	TRBV5-1	TRBJ1-3	.	CASSSGSSGNTIYF	TGCGCCAGCAGCTCAGGGTCTTCTGGAAACACCATATATTTT
.	TRBV5-1	TRBJ2-1	TRBD2	CASSLGPKGLAGENEQFF	TGCGCCAGCAGCTTGGGGCCTAAGGGACTAGCGGGAGAGAATGAGCAGTTCTTC